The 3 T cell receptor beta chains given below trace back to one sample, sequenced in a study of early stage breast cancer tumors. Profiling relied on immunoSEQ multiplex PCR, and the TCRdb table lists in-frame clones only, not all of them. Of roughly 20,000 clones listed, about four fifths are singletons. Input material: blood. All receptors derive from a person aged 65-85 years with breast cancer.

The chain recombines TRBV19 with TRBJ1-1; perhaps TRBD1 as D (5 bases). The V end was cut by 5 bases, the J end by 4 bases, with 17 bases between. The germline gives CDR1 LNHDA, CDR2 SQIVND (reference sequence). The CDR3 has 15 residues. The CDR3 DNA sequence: TGTGCCAGTAGTGTGGGACTTCCGGGGGGCACTGAAGCTTTCTTT. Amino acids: CASSVGLPGGTEAFF.

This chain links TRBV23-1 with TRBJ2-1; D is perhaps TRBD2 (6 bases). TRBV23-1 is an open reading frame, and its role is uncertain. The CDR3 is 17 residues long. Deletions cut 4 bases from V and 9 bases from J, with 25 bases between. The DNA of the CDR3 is TGCGCCAGCAGTCTTCGGGAGCCGAGGTATATTCTTGGTGAGCAGTTCTTC. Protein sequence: CASSLREPRYILGEQFF.

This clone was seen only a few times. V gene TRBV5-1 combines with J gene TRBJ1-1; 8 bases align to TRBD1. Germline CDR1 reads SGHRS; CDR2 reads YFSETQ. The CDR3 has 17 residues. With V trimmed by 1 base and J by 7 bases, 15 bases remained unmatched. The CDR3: CASSLYATGEFGGEAFF. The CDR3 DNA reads TGCGCCAGCAGCTTGTATGCGACAGGGGAATTCGGCGGTGAAGCTTTCTTT.